Following are 28 T cell receptor beta chains from one sample sequenced in a study of blood T cell repertoires in COVID-19. Clones were sequenced by immunoSEQ multiplex PCR, and TCRdb holds only the in-frame ones, with some missing. The table shows some 46,000 clones, with around 85% occurring only once. Sequencing used peripheral blood. The receptor source for this set is a man in his sixties with acute or convalescent COVID-19.

The genes are TRBV28 and TRBJ2-7, with 9 bases fitting TRBD1. This CDR3 region has 15 residues. J lost 4 bases, V lost 6 bases, and 10 bases had no gene match. Germline V CDR1 and CDR2: MDHEN, SYDVKM. CDR3 loop: CASSEPRDREYEQYF. As DNA, the CDR3 is TGTGCCAGCAGCGAACCCCGGGACAGGGAGTACGAGCAGTACTTC.

The CDR3 sequence is CASSQRGDRGFGEGHKDTQYF. The CDR3 DNA sequence: TGCGCCAGCAGCCAACGCGGCGACAGGGGTTTTGGGGAGGGCCACAAAGATACGCAGTATTTT. The genes are TRBV4-1 and TRBJ2-3; D may be TRBD1 (8 bases). CDR1 and CDR2 from the germline V gene are MGHRA and YSYEKL. Trimming pared 2 bases from V and 5 bases from J, leaving 32 bases between. The CDR3 contains 21 residues.

This clone was picked up a small number of times. The chain recombines TRBV5-5 with TRBJ2-5; 7 bases are shared with TRBD2. The V and J ends lost 3 bases and 1 base, in that order; junction bases with no gene match: 3. The CDR3 is made up of 14 amino acids. Germline CDR1 reads SGHKS; CDR2 reads YYEKEE (reference sequence). CDR3 bases: TGTGCCAGCAGCTACCTAGCGGCCCAAGAGACCCAGTACTTC. Translation gives CASSYLAAQETQYF.

The V and J genes are TRBV6-1 and TRBJ2-7, with TRBD1 matching 8 bases. V lost 3 bases and J lost 5; bases outside the gene matches: 3. There are 13 residues in the CDR3. CDR1 and CDR2 from the germline V gene are MNHNS and SASEGT. CDR3 sequence: CASSDRGLDEQYF. The CDR3, as DNA: TGTGCCAGCAGTGACAGGGGGCTCGACGAGCAGTACTTC.

The V call is TRBV30, the J call TRBJ2-1, with no clear D. Germline assignment: CDR1 GTSNPN and CDR2 SVGIG (reference sequence). The CDR3 sequence is 11 residues long. Between the trimmed V and J ends, which lost 4 bases and 3 bases, there was a span of 4 bases. CDR3 coding DNA: TGTGCCTGGACTAACTACAATGAGCAGTTCTTC. Translation: CAWTNYNEQFF.

This chain joins TRBV7-8 and TRBJ1-5, with TRBD1 as a possible D gene (6 bases). Germline lookup yields CDR1 SGHVS and CDR2 FQNEAQ. The V end lost 5 bases, the J end lost 11 bases, and 16 bases lay between the germline ends. The CDR3 has 13 residues. The CDR3 DNA reads as TGTGCCAGCAGCGCGACAGGTCTTAAGACCCAGCATTTT. Residues: CASSATGLKTQHF.

The gene calls are TRBV7-2 and TRBJ1-2; TRBD1 aligns across 9 bases. From germline, CDR1 is SGHTA and CDR2 FQGNSA. The CDR3 loop spans 15 amino acids. With 2 bases clipped from V and 7 bases from J, the junction kept 8 bases outside the gene matches. The CDR3 region is CASSLPLGQGPGYTF. The CDR3 nucleotides are TGTGCCAGCAGCTTACCACTGGGACAGGGCCCTGGCTACACCTTC.

The CDR3 spells CASSEGQGRQPQHF. DNA of the CDR3: TGTGCCAGCAGTGAGGGACAGGGGCGCCAGCCCCAGCATTTT. This chain uses TRBV2 with TRBJ1-5, with 10 bases lining up with TRBD1. The germline CDR1 and CDR2 sequences are SNHLY and FYNNEI. Germline trimming cut 3 bases from V and 7 bases from J; bases unmatched to any gene: 3. The CDR3 consists of 14 residues.

The chain has TRBV15 and TRBJ2-3, with 13 bases that match TRBD2. CDR3 size: 16 residues. J gave up 2 bases and V 7 bases, and 6 bases lay outside the gene matches. CDR1 and CDR2 (germline): LNHNV, YYDKDF (reference sequence). The CDR3, as DNA: TGTGCCACCATCAGGACTAGCGGGAGAACCACAGATACGCAGTATTTT. Encoded protein: CATIRTSGRTTDTQYF. The whole variable domain, filled in from reference TRBV15 and TRBJ2-3, reads DAMVIQNPRYQVTQFGKPVTLSCSQTLNHNVMYWYQQKSSQAPKLLFHYYDKDFNNEADTPDNFQSRRPNTSFCFLDIRSPGLGDTAMYLCATIRTSGRTTDTQYFGPGTRLTVL.

The chain carries TRBV28 and TRBJ2-2, with 9 positions matching TRBD1. The germline V gene has CDR1 MDHEN and CDR2 SYDVKM. CDR3 size: 15 residues. Unmatched junction bases numbered 9, after V lost 6 bases and J lost 7 bases. The CDR3: CASSLQGALGGELFF. In DNA, the CDR3 is TGTGCCAGCAGCCTACAGGGGGCGTTGGGCGGGGAGCTGTTTTTT.

The rearrangement joins TRBV5-1 to TRBJ2-1, with 7 bases identical to TRBD2. The CDR3 length is 16 residues. The germline CDR1 and CDR2 sequences are SGHRS and YFSETQ. V shed 4 bases and J 6 bases; nucleotides not matched to a gene: 13. The CDR3 here is CASSLGAGRFSNEQFF. Here the CDR3 DNA reads TGCGCCAGCAGCCTGGGAGCGGGGAGGTTCAGCAATGAGCAGTTCTTC.

This chain links TRBV18 with TRBJ1-1; no clear D. Germline CDR1 and CDR2: KGHSH and LQKENI. This CDR3 is built from 12 residues. Trimming pared 0 bases from V and 4 bases from J, leaving 3 bases between. In nucleotides, the CDR3 is TGTGCCAGCTCACCACCAGCCACTGAAGCTTTCTTT. This sequence encodes CASSPPATEAFF.

This chain uses TRBV7-5 with TRBJ2-5; TRBD2 reflects the table's D call only, with no check against the DNA. TRBV7-5 represents a pseudogene. The CDR3 totals 15 residues. This chain's CDR3 is CVRSLGGSDQETQYF. CDR3 bases: TGTGTCAGAAGCTTAGGAGGGTCAGACCAAGAGACCCAGTACTTC.

The rearrangement links TRBV7-2 to TRBJ2-3; D may be TRBD2 (6 bases). The germline V gene encodes CDR1 SGHTA and CDR2 FQGNSA. The CDR3 length is 13 residues. V shed 4 bases and J shed 10 bases, with 15 bases lying between them. The CDR3 DNA sequence: TGTGCCAGCAGCTCTGGCTACCAGCGGGCGCAGTATTTT. Its protein product is CASSSGYQRAQYF.

This clone was observed once. The CDR3 sequence: CASSDPGQGAFADTQYF. The CDR3 nucleotides read TGTGCCAGCAGTGACCCGGGACAGGGGGCTTTTGCAGATACGCAGTATTTT. V is TRBV28 and J is TRBJ2-3; 12 nucleotides line up with TRBD1. V lost 5 bases, J lost 4 bases, and 10 bases stayed unmatched. The CDR3 runs 17 residues. The V gene's germline CDR1 is MDHEN and CDR2 SYDVKM.

The CDR3 loop reads CASSRLGGRTSYEQYF. The CDR3 coding sequence is TGTGCCAGCAGCCGCCTGGGCGGGAGGACCTCCTACGAGCAGTACTTC. The rearrangement uses TRBV11-2 and TRBJ2-7; TRBD2 matches 8 bases. Trimming at V came to 5 bases and at J to 0 bases, leaving 9 bases not matched to a gene. CDR3 length equals 16 residues. The V gene's germline CDR1 is SGHAT and CDR2 FQNNGV.

V gene TRBV5-1 combines with J gene TRBJ1-1, with 7 bases matching TRBD1. Germline trimming cut 3 bases from V and 9 bases from J; bases unmatched to any gene: 11. The CDR3 covers 14 residues. Per germline, CDR1 SGHRS and CDR2 YFSETQ. The DNA of the CDR3 is TGCGCCAGCAGCTCACAACCCCCGGGACAGCAAGCTTTCTTT. Its protein product is CASSSQPPGQQAFF.

The chain links TRBV4-1 to TRBJ2-3; a weak D match, TRBD1 (5 bases). The V end lost 4 bases, the J end lost 1 base, and 15 bases lay between the germline ends. Per the germline V gene, CDR1 is MGHRA and CDR2 is YSYEKL. There are 16 residues in the CDR3. CDR3 nucleotide sequence: TGCGCCAGCAGCCTCCGACTGCAGGGTCGCACAGATACGCAGTATTTT. It is translated as CASSLRLQGRTDTQYF.

The chain uses TRBV27 and TRBJ2-2; 9 nucleotides agree with TRBD1. CDR1 is MNHEY and CDR2 is SMNVEV in the germline V gene (reference sequence). V dropped 2 bases and J dropped 6; count of bases not matched to a gene: 7. This CDR3 is built from 16 residues. CDR3 region: CASSLRTGVGAGELFF. The CDR3 DNA reads TGTGCCAGCAGTTTAAGGACAGGGGTTGGGGCCGGGGAGCTGTTTTTT.

Worth noting for this clone: In the same sample, other DNA sequences code for this CDR3. The rearrangement joins TRBV2 to TRBJ1-1; 7 nucleotides line up with TRBD1. V dropped 6 bases and J dropped 1; count of bases not matched to a gene: 2. There are 13 residues in the CDR3. CDR1 SNHLY and CDR2 FYNNEI come from the germline V gene. CDR3 bases: TGTGCCAGCAGCCGACAGGGGAACACTGAAGCTTTCTTT. Translating it yields CASSRQGNTEAFF.

The chain combines TRBV6-5 with TRBJ2-7, with D possibly TRBD1 on 5 matching bases. Germline values: CDR1 MNHEY, CDR2 SVGAGI. CDR3 length: 13 residues. V was cut by 0 bases and J by 3 bases, with 6 bases left in between. The DNA of the CDR3 is TGTGCCAGCAGTTACTCTAGGGGCTACGAGCAGTACTTC. It is translated as CASSYSRGYEQYF.

This chain joins TRBV12-5 and TRBJ2-2; the D is unclear. V was trimmed by 2 bases and J by 3 bases, leaving 4 bases between them. This CDR3 spans 13 amino acids. CDR1 LGHNT and CDR2 FRNRAP come from the germline V gene. The CDR3 loop is CASGLRDTGELFF. The CDR3 nucleotides read TGTGCTAGTGGTTTGCGGGACACCGGGGAGCTGTTTTTT.

The chain links TRBV7-2 to TRBJ2-5; 12 positions agree with TRBD2. Per the germline V gene, CDR1 is SGHTA and CDR2 is FQGNSA. V lost 4 bases and J lost 5; bases outside the gene matches: 8. This CDR3 has 16 amino acids. Here the CDR3 DNA reads TGTGCCAGCAGCTCCACCCTAGCGGGAGGGGGGGAGACCCAGTACTTC. Protein product: CASSSTLAGGGETQYF.

CDR3 in DNA: TGTGCCAGCAGCTTAGCGCCAGCTGGGGCATATGGCTACACCTTC. Translating gives CASSLAPAGAYGYTF. J is TRBJ1-2 and V is TRBV7-9; the D gene is possibly TRBD1 (5 bases). Germline values: CDR1 SEHNR, CDR2 FQNEAQ (reference sequence). The CDR3 is 15 amino acids. V was clipped by 0 bases and J by 5 bases, with 13 bases between them.

The rearrangement joins TRBV28 to TRBJ2-2; 8 nucleotides line up with TRBD1. Per the germline V gene, CDR1 is MDHEN and CDR2 is SYDVKM. CDR3 length: 15 amino acids. Germline trimming cut 10 bases from V and 7 bases from J; bases unmatched to any gene: 14. CDR3 amino acids: CANSRGPLAGGELFF. DNA for the CDR3: TGTGCCAACAGCAGGGGGCCCCTAGCTGGCGGGGAGCTGTTTTTT.

This clone was detected a few times. The chain uses TRBV6-5 and TRBJ2-7; D call uncertain. Trimming removed 8 bases at V and 3 bases at J, with 8 bases between. The germline gives CDR1 MNHEY, CDR2 SVGAGI. The CDR3 sequence is 11 residues long. CDR3 protein: CASSEFYEQYF. As DNA, the CDR3 is TGTGCCAGCTCGGAGTTCTACGAGCAGTACTTC.

This clone was seen just once. V gene TRBV19 combines with J gene TRBJ1-4, with a possible D match to TRBD1 (6 bases). This CDR3 comprises 14 residues. The V gene lost 5 bases and the J gene lost 7 bases, with 14 bases spanning the gap. Germline lookup yields CDR1 LNHDA and CDR2 SQIVND (reference sequence). This chain's CDR3 is CASSFPGQPEKLFF. Written as DNA, the CDR3 is TGTGCCAGTAGTTTCCCAGGACAGCCTGAAAAACTGTTTTTT.

This chain connects TRBV28 to TRBJ1-5; the D is unclear. Trimming took 3 bases from V and 7 from J, leaving 7 bases between them. CDR3 length: 12 amino acids. CDR1 is MDHEN and CDR2 is SYDVKM in the germline V gene. The CDR3 is CASSFLRQPQHF. The DNA for the CDR3 is TGTGCCAGCAGTTTTCTGCGGCAGCCCCAGCATTTT. The full variable domain, completed using reference TRBV28 and TRBJ1-5, is DVKVTQSSRYLVKRTGEKVFLECVQDMDHENMFWYRQDPGLGLRLIYFSYDVKMKEKGDIPEGYSVSREKKERFSLILESASTNQTSMYLCASSFLRQPQHFGDGTRLSIL.